The TCR beta chain under discussion was sequenced for a study of metastatic and nonmetastatic thyroid tumors. Study context: Samples came from malignant and benign thyroid patients, and repertoires were compared across blood and tumor or nodule tissue.

TCRdb re-processed the PCR reads through MiXCR. This table has tens of thousands of clones, 3.5% to 5% appearing once. Trimming cost V 0 bases and J 9 bases, with 21 bases left between them. This CDR3 is 16 amino acids long. Per the germline V gene, CDR1 is MNHEY and CDR2 is SMNVEV (reference sequence). Findings of the study overall: Relative to benign nodules, malignant thyroid tumors were reportedly characterized by significantly elevated TCR beta diversity in blood and tumor.

This clone was seen a few times. Its antigen is currently unknown. There were no patients who had received any treatment before thyroid surgery. The chain carries TRBV27 and TRBJ2-7, with D uncertain. The source material was blood. The source is a female donor with papillary thyroid cancer or a benign thyroid nodule (not recorded which). Some clones in this sample may be carry-over from other donors' samples. DNA for the CDR3: TGTGCCAGCAGTTTATCCTCCCCCTGGAGTCCTAACGGGCAGTACTTC. It specifies CASSLSSPWSPNGQYF.